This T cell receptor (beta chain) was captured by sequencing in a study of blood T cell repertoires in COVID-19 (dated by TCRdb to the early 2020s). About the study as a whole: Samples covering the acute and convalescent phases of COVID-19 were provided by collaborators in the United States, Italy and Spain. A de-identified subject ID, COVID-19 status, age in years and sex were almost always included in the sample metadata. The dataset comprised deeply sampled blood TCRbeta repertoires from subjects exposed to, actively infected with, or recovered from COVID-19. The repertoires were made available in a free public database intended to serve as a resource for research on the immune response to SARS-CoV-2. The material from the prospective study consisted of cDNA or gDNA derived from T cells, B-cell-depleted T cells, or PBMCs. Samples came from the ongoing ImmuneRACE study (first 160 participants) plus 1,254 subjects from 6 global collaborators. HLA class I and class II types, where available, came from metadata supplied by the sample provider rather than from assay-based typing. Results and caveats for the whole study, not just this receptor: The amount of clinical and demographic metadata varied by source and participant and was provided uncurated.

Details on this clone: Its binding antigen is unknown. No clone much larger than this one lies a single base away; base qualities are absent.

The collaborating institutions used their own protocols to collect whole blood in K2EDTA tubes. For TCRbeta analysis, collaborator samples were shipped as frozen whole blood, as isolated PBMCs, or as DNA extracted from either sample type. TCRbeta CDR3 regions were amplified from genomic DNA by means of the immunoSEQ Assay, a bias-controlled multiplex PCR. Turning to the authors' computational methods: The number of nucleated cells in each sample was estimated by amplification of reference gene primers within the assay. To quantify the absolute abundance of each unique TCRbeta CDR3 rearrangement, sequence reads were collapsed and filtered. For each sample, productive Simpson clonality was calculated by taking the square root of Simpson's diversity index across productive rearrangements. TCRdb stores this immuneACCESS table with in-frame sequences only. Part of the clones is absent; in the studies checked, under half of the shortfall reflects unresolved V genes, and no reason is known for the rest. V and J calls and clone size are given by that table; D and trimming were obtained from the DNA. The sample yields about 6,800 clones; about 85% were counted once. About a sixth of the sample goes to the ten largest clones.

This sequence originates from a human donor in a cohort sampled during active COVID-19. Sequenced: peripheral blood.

The DNA is TGTGCCAGCACCCGACAGGGGGCTGGCTACACCTTC. Its protein is CASTRQGAGYTF. In this chain, TRBV28 is recombined with TRBJ1-2, and TRBD1 aligns with 10 junction nucleotides. At the junction V is shortened by 7 bases and J by 7 bases; bases outside the gene matches: 3. The germline V gene specifies MDHEN as CDR1 and SYDVKM as CDR2. From cysteine to phenylalanine, the CDR3 is 12 amino acids long. Only the CDR3 DNA is retained, 36 bases long and in frame from the first base.